This entry features one T cell receptor beta chain sequence. Its antigen is still unknown. Measured with immunoSEQ multiplex PCR; TCRdb has only the in-frame clones, and not every one. The table records 11,000 to 15,000 clones, less than 85% of them present only once. Antigen-specific CD4+ T cell clonotypes were called by their expansion after viral peptide-pool culture in ViraFEST. At the end of 10 days of culture, CD4+ T cells were isolated. For each well, two million PBMC were cultured with around 10 IU/ml IL-2 and around 10 ug/ml peptides. Half the medium was replaced with IL-2 medium on days 3 and 7. The sample belongs to a study of vaccination effects on CD4 cells after COVID-19. About the research overall: Two doses of BNT162b2 or mRNA-1273 vaccine were administered to participants.

Germline CDR1 is SGHAT and CDR2 is FQNNGV. V dropped 0 bases and J dropped 6 bases, with 17 bases sitting between them. This CDR3 is built from 16 residues. Regarding the study as a whole: Clones that were induced by infection or by vaccine showed marked contraction late after vaccination.

The chain carries TRBV11-2 and TRBJ1-2; D possibly corresponds to TRBD1 (6 bases). Sequences were derived from CD4+ T cells from PBMCs cultured with HCoV-229E spike peptides, sampled before COVID-19 vaccination. The sequence derives from a human donor who received a COVID-19 vaccine. In DNA, the CDR3 is TGTGCCAGCAGCTTAGATTACGCCGCAGGGGTAAATGGCTACACCTTC. Translated: CASSLDYAAGVNGYTF.